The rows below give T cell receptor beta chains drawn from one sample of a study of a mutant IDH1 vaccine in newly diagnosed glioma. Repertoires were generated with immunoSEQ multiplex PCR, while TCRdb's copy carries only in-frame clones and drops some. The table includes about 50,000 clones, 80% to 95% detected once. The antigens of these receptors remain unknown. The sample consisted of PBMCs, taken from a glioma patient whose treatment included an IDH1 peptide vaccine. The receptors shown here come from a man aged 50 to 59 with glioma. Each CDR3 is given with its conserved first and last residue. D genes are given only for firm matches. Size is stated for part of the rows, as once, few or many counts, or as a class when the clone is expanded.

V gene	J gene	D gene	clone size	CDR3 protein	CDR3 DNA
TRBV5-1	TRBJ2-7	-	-	CASSLAVSGLPEDEQYF	TGCGCCAGCAGCTTGGCGGTTAGCGGCCTCCCCGAAGACGAGCAGTACTTC
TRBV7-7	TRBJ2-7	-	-	CASSLGGMGYEQYF	TGTGCTAGCAGCTTAGGCGGGATGGGCTACGAGCAGTACTTC
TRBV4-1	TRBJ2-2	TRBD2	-	CASSQEGLAAGELFF	TGCGCCAGCAGCCAAGAGGGGCTAGCGGCCGGGGAGCTGTTTTTT
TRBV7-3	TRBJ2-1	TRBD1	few	CASSLQLGQGDNEQFF	TGTGCCAGCAGCTTACAACTGGGACAGGGTGACAATGAGCAGTTCTTC
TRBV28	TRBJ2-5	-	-	CASSLSLTRETQYF	TGTGCCAGCAGTTTATCACTGACACGGGAGACCCAGTACTTC
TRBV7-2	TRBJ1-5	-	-	CASSLAPEGSNQPQHF	TGTGCCAGCAGCTTAGCCCCGGAAGGTTCTAATCAGCCCCAGCATTTT
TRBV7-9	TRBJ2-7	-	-	CASSLGRRSGAPYEQYF	TGTGCCAGCAGCTTAGGGCGCCGTAGCGGAGCCCCCTACGAGCAGTACTTC
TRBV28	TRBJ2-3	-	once	CAAQGGDWDTQYF	TGTGCCGCCCAGGGTGGGGATTGGGATACGCAGTATTTT
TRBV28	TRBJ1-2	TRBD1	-	CASSPRGRSRLYGYTF	TGTGCCAGCAGTCCCAGGGGGCGTTCCCGACTCTATGGCTACACCTTC
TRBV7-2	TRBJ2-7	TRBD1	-	CASSSAGTGSENEQYF	TGTGCCAGCAGCTCCGCCGGGACAGGGTCGGAGAACGAGCAGTACTTC
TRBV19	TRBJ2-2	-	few	CASSSPSLRHLNTGELFF	TGTGCCAGTAGTAGTCCCTCCCTAAGACACCTTAACACCGGGGAGCTGTTTTTT
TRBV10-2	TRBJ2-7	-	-	CASSETVWGFIYEQYF	TGCGCCAGCAGTGAGACCGTCTGGGGGTTTATCTACGAGCAGTACTTC
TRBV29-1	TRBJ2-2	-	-	CSVEPTGARAGELFF	TGCAGCGTTGAACCTACGGGGGCGAGGGCCGGGGAGCTGTTTTTT
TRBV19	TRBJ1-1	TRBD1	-	CASSIKSGTGGRTEAFF	TGTGCCAGTAGTATAAAGTCCGGGACAGGGGGTAGGACTGAAGCTTTCTTT
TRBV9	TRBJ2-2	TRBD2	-	CASSPGGGFGELFF	TGTGCCAGCAGCCCCGGCGGGGGTTTCGGGGAGCTGTTTTTT
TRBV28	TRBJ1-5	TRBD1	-	CASLTGGNQPQHF	TGTGCCAGCTTGACAGGGGGAAATCAGCCCCAGCATTTT